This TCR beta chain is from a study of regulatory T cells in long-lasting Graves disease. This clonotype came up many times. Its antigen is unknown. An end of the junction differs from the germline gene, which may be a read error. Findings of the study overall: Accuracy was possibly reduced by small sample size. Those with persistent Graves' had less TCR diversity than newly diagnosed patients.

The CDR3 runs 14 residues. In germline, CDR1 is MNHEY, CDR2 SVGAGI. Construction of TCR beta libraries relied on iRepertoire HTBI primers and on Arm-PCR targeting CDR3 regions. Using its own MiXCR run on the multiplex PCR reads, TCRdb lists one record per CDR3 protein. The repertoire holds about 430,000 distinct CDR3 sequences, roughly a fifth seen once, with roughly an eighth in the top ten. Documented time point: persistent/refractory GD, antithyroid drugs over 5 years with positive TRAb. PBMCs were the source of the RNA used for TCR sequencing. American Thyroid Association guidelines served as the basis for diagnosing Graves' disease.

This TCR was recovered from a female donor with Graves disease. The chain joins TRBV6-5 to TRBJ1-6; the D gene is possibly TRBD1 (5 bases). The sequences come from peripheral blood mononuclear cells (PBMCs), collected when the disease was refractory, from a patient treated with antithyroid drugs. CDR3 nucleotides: TGTGCCAGCACTTACGGGGCAGCTGCTTCACCCCTCCACTTT. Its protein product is CASTYGAAASPLHF.